This TCR beta chain was identified in a study of T cell responses to AZD1222 COVID-19 vaccine. Study outcomes and limitations: Spike-specific TCR breadth and depth went up after people got two AZD1222 doses.

Comments on this clone: Antigen: not known.

Here immunoSEQ multiplex PCR was the method, and the copy in TCRdb shows in-frame clones only, minus some. Of 110,000 or so clones listed, 70% to 90% were seen once; the top ten hold under 3%. The sample here was peripheral blood, taken 28 days after the second AZD1222 dose. This receptor was taken from an adult who received the AZD1222 COVID-19 vaccine.

The CDR3 region is CAISETGQNYNEQFF. In nucleotides, the CDR3 is TGTGCCATCAGTGAGACAGGACAGAACTACAATGAGCAGTTCTTC. This chain uses TRBV10-3 with TRBJ2-1, with D maybe TRBD1 (6 bases). V was clipped by 2 bases and J by 3 bases, with 11 bases between them. CDR1 is ENHRY, CDR2 SYGVKD, per germline. This CDR3 is built from 15 residues.